This T cell receptor (beta chain) was identified in a study of cytomegalovirus exposure and HLA in healthy donors (dated by TCRdb to the late 2010s). Context from the whole study: In an earlier analysis of 587 of the donors, around 300 Gb of sequence data and 120 million or so unique TCR beta sequences from about 179 million T cells were reported. About 300 gigabases of sequencing data and around 85 million unique TCR sequences made up an early release that covered approximately 650 HLA-typed donors. The genetic ancestry cluster associated with self-reported Caucasian donors included 65% to 90% of the roughly 410 genotyped donors. The study aimed to test whether signatures of past pathogen exposure could be identified by cataloging public T cell receptors. Using immunosequencing, the study profiled T cell repertoires from fewer than 700 subjects and related those repertoires to cytomegalovirus serostatus. Besides the first cohort of hundreds of subjects, a separate validation cohort made up of 120 different subjects was used. To predict cytomegalovirus infection status, the study combined high-throughput TCR immunosequencing, statistical association of individual TCRs with disease status, and machine learning. A later analysis re-analyzed previously published TCR beta repertoires from about 730 donors and added high-resolution HLA genotyping to study TCR occurrence patterns. Rather than drawing on any new phenotypic data, the later analysis identified candidate immune exposures from TCR beta sequences and the way those sequences occurred across donors. An earlier analysis of 500 to 750 of the donors applied high-throughput TCR beta sequencing to assess whether each TCR beta V gene segment acted as functional or pseudogenic. Donor age, sex, ethnicity and CMV serostatus were compiled together with the repertoire data. A later genetic analysis used genome-wide SNP genotypes for about three fifths of the 666 donors, treating that subset as a discovery cohort. Every repertoire in the discovery cohort had been generated on one and the same sequencing platform. HLA typing covered class I and class II loci at four-digit resolution. The number of donors typed differed by locus, with about 629-630 for A, B, C, DRB1 and DQB1, more than 500 for DQA1, about 610 for DPA1, and some 470 for DPB1. Four or five DR-DQ haplotypes were handled as single units for association and clustering because linkage in the cohort was strong. Among around 400 genotyped donors of the cohort, an average of around 220,000 unique TCR beta nucleotide sequences was sequenced per donor, of which about 18% were non-productive. Results the study describes overall, beyond this receptor: Because some donors lacked HLA typing at each locus, the association tests relied only on the typed subset. The authors suggested that the approach could potentially be extended to other disease states and immunological phenotypes. Assigning TCR associations to individual alleles was difficult when HLA alleles, especially DR and DQ, strongly co-occurred. In a later analysis, the rate of TCR association differed among HLA loci, with DRB1 alleles having the most associated TCRs and HLA-C alleles having the fewest. In a later analysis, HLA-associated TCR beta chains showed more clonal expansion and lower generation probabilities than non-associated chains that were equally common. Because the 87-base-pair reads could not distinguish some IMGT-functional V segments, including TRBV6-2 and TRBV6-3, those segments were excluded. The study gave a list of under 200 TCR beta chains associated with cytomegalovirus. Across donors, most TCR sequences were observed very rarely, whereas some public TCRs were present in many individuals. Only TCR beta chains were sequenced in this cohort, and the absence of alpha or paired-chain data limited detectable features. In both the original and validation cohorts, the classifier was reported to diagnose cytomegalovirus status with high specificity and sensitivity. A group of highly shared sequence variants was considered likely to be a technical artifact of the sequencing pipeline. Correlated functional status among segregating V segments might be attributable to linkage disequilibrium, but an unknown experimental factor could not be ruled out. In a later analysis, more than 15,000 TCR beta sequences were associated with specific HLA alleles at a false discovery rate of 0.05. According to a later analysis, most CMV-associated TCR beta chains appeared to be HLA-restricted, and the HLA associations seemed to be driven largely by CMV exposure. Because counts were too low, roughly 17 rarely observed V segments, including chromosome 9 orphons, were left out of the earlier analysis of approximately 500 of the donors. In vitro tests confirmed that a few of the cytomegalovirus-associated TCR beta chains recognize cytomegalovirus antigens. The only immune exposure information available for the cohort was CMV serostatus. An earlier analysis of approximately 600 of the donors showed that most TCR beta V segments appeared in productive rearrangements either about 90% or about 30% of the time, which broadly matched IMGT annotations. V-gene and J-gene trimming of TCR beta chains was associated with a missense DCLRE1C variant in a later genetic analysis, and the association was replicated in an independent cohort. Presence/absence analyses assumed roughly uniform sequencing depth across donors, an assumption that may not hold. A further reported finding was that TCR beta sequences accurately predicted the HLA-A and HLA-B alleles for most subjects in the first cohort. A later analysis reported that several top co-occurrence clusters appeared linked to parvovirus B19, influenza, CMV and Epstein-Barr virus. Compared with the roughly 710-donor mean, donors in an Asian-associated ancestry cluster had fewer N-insertions in productive TCRs, according to a later genetic analysis.

The cohort was made up of roughly 670 healthy bone marrow donors. Cohort members were all nominally healthy when sampled, although unrecorded immune exposures were likely present. The donor was CMV seropositive and was included in the group of about 290 seropositive cohort members. A peripheral blood sample was provided by each donor, and peripheral blood mononuclear cells were used for TCR beta sequencing. Genomic DNA extraction from the blood cell samples was performed with the Qiagen DNeasy Blood Extraction Kit. Libraries were made using the immunoSEQ multiplex PCR assay. For the multiplex PCR, a mixture combining 60 forward primers for TCR Vbeta segments and 13 reverse primers for TCR Jbeta segments was used. The CDR3 region of rearranged TCR beta genes was amplified from genomic DNA by a multiplex PCR assay. Amplified TCR beta libraries were sequenced as 87-base-pair reads on the Illumina HiSeq System. Processing in the source paper ran as follows. A later analysis counted 75 million to 100 million unique TCR beta chains across the 640 or so repertoires, and approximately 11 million of these chains were shared by at least two donors. Raw reads were error-corrected and collapsed into unique sequences by a nearest-neighbor algorithm in which closely related sequences were merged to remove PCR and sequencing errors. CDR3 sequences were aligned to IMGT reference sequences to assign V, D and J gene segments. For a sequence to be retained, at least a six-nucleotide match to both a V gene segment and a J gene segment was required. Rearrangements were classified as productive when the CDR3 lacked stop codons and remained in frame with V and J, and all other rearrangements were classified as non-productive. CDR3 was defined by IMGT convention, running from the second conserved V-encoded cysteine to the conserved J-encoded phenylalanine. The earlier analysis of 550 to 650 of the donors excluded any sequence lacking an unambiguous match to a single V gene segment. In an earlier analysis of a few hundred of the donors, V segments were called functional above 56.7% productive rearrangements and were called segregating when the between-donor standard deviation exceeded 5%. A statistical classification framework was built to diagnose cytomegalovirus status from the catalog of TCR beta chain sequences. In a later analysis, TCR nucleotide sequences were compared against IMGT/GENE-DB human TR gene sequences so that V and J genes could be assigned. Using the TCRdist pipeline, a later analysis assigned CDR3 sequences along with most-parsimonious VDJ recombination scenarios. In a later analysis, each TCR beta chain was defined by its CDR3 amino acid sequence together with its V-gene family, and reads lacking a unique V-gene family were excluded. A later analysis removed 592 highly shared, low-generation-probability nucleotide sequences to deal with suspected cross-contamination and a sequencing artifact. In a later analysis, a clonal expansion index was calculated for each public chain from normalized within-repertoire ranks of inferred template counts. A later analysis computed generation probabilities with a VDJ recombination model fitted to out-of-frame rearrangements, and checked the results against IGoR. In a later analysis, TCR-TCR, TCR-HLA and TCR-CMV co-occurrence was scored with hypergeometric tests, and a repertoire-size bias correction was applied to TCR pairs. A later analysis estimated false discovery rates by permuting HLA or CMV assignments 20 times. In a later analysis, co-occurring TCRs were grouped with DBSCAN, and TCRdist sequence similarity was added when clustering was performed within HLA-allele-positive subsets. Repertoires with fewer than 30,000 or more than 120,000 public chains were left out of co-occurrence clustering, as were four to six repertoires with anomalous nucleotide sharing. Not all clones reach the TCRdb copy of this immuneACCESS table, which keeps in-frame sequences only. Checked studies attribute under half of the gap to unresolved V genes and leave the rest unexplained. Clonal size and the V and J genes are those of that table, whereas D and trimming came from the DNA. Within this sample are 80,000 to 130,000 clones, with around 82% of them counted one time only. The ten most abundant clones make up about 4% of the sample.

CDR1 and CDR2 are drawn from the germline V gene (reference sequence): SEHNR, FQNEAQ. There are 14 amino acids in the CDR3, from cysteine to phenylalanine inclusive. The read is trimmed to its CDR3 DNA, 42 bases read in frame from base 1. V is cut by 3 bases and J by 2 bases, and the space between the germline ends is 9 bases. As for this clone: The specificity of this receptor is unknown. No base qualities exist here, and no much larger clone lies one base off it.

The V and J genes are TRBV7-9 and TRBJ2-3; no D gene can be assigned with confidence. The origin of this receptor is a woman between 50 and 59 years old in good health and CMV-seropositive. The specimen was PBMCs. The CDR3 protein is CASSFVTDTDTQYF. The DNA reads TGTGCCAGCAGCTTCGTCACTGACACAGATACGCAGTATTTT. With all but the CDR3 taken from the reference TRBV7-9 and TRBJ2-3 genes, the full variable domain is: DTGVSQNPRHKITKRGQNVTFRCDPISEHNRLYWYRQTLGQGPEFLTYFQNEAQLEKSRLLSDRFSAERPKGSFSTLEIQRTEQGDSAMYLCASSFVTDTDTQYFGPGTRLTVL.